This entry lists 9 T cell receptor beta chains sequenced from one sample in a study of beta chain features in type 1 diabetes. Study-level findings and limits: In every one of the four CD4+ subsets, TCRB CDR3s were moderately but significantly shorter in Type 1 diabetes patients.

Reverse transcription of all isolated RNA meant that expressed TCRB transcripts were sequenced. Sequencing used immunoSEQ multiplex PCR; TCRdb keeps in-frame clones, though not all of them. The table has 310,000 or so clones, over 7% seen once. The antigens of these receptors remain unknown. What was sequenced was central memory CD4+ T cells from blood. The source is a man aged 25 to 40 with type 1 diabetes.

The chain couples TRBV4-3 to TRBJ1-3; D gene unclear. Germline V gene data show CDR1 as LGHNA and CDR2 as YSLEER. The CDR3 runs 15 residues. Trimming removed 4 bases from V and 0 bases from J, with 10 bases in between. The CDR3 nucleotides read TGCGCCAGCAGCCCGCTGGACGGCTCTGGAAACACCATATATTTT. The encoded protein is CASSPLDGSGNTIYF.

The rearrangement links TRBV18 to TRBJ1-1, with TRBD1 as a possible D gene (5 bases). CDR1 KGHSH and CDR2 LQKENI come from the germline V gene. The CDR3 has 14 amino acids. The V gene lost 4 bases and the J gene lost 2 bases, with 11 bases spanning the gap. CDR3 region: CASSLRGDNTEAFF. Written as DNA, the CDR3 is TGTGCCAGCTCACTTAGAGGGGACAACACTGAAGCTTTCTTT.

Only a few counts were recorded for this clone. The chain has TRBV4-3 and TRBJ2-7; D is unresolved. The CDR3 is made up of 14 amino acids. CDR1 and CDR2 from the germline V gene are LGHNA and YSLEER. The ends were cut back, 0 bases at V and 1 base at J, with 7 bases in the middle. CDR3 coding DNA: TGCGCCAGCAGCCAAGAGGAAGGATCCTACGAGCAGTACTTC. Translating gives CASSQEEGSYEQYF.

This clone has just a few counts. The chain carries TRBV9 and TRBJ1-6, with D maybe TRBD1 (6 bases). The CDR3 has 12 amino acids. The V gene's germline CDR1 is SGDLS and CDR2 YYNGEE. Deletions cut 4 bases from V and 9 bases from J, with 8 bases between. The CDR3 coding sequence is TGTGCCAGCAGCCGAGGGGGTTCACCCCTCCACTTT. It encodes CASSRGGSPLHF.

This clone occurred many times. V and J are TRBV6-6 and TRBJ1-5, with TRBD1 identical over 7 bases. Germline V gives CDR1 MNHNY, CDR2 SVGAGI (reference sequence). Unmatched junction bases numbered 8, after V lost 6 bases and J lost 0 bases. The CDR3 totals 16 residues. In nucleotides, the CDR3 is TGTGCCAGCAGGACCCAACAGGGGCTTAGCAATCAGCCCCAGCATTTT. As protein: CASRTQQGLSNQPQHF.

This clone was seen a handful of times. The chain couples TRBV13 to TRBJ1-4, with 10 nucleotides matching TRBD1. The J segment lost 3 bases and the V segment lost 5 bases, leaving 6 bases of the junction unmatched. In germline, CDR1 is PRHDT, CDR2 FYEKMQ (reference sequence). The CDR3 spans 16 residues. CDR3 DNA sequence: TGTGCCAGCAGCCCGGGACAGGGGTTGGCTAATGAAAAACTGTTTTTT. Translating gives CASSPGQGLANEKLFF.

This clone showed up just a few times. The gene calls are TRBV10-3 and TRBJ1-2; 9 nucleotides align to TRBD1. This CDR3 spans 15 amino acids. V was clipped by 2 bases and J by 5 bases; unmatched bases: 6. The germline CDR1 and CDR2 sequences are ENHRY and SYGVKD. The CDR3 DNA reads TGTGCCATCAGTGAGACGACAGGGGGTATATATGGCTACACCTTC. It codes for CAISETTGGIYGYTF.

This clone came up a few times. The rearrangement joins TRBV2 to TRBJ2-7; weak D call: TRBD1 (5 bases). V lost 4 bases, J lost 5 bases, and 15 bases lay in between. The CDR3 runs to 14 residues. Germline loops: CDR1 SNHLY, CDR2 FYNNEI. CDR3 residues: CASSVSPRGHEQYF. CDR3 in DNA: TGTGCCAGCAGTGTCTCCCCTAGGGGCCACGAGCAGTACTTC. Combining the CDR3 with reference TRBV2 and TRBJ2-7 gives the whole variable domain EPEVTQTPSHQVTQMGQEVILRCVPISNHLYFYWYRQILGQKVEFLVSFYNNEISEKSEIFDDQFSVERPDGSNFTLKIRSTKLEDSAMYFCASSVSPRGHEQYFGPGTRLTVT.

This clone was picked up a small number of times. The chain has TRBV30 and TRBJ2-1; D gene uncertain. V was pared by 1 base and J by 15 bases, with 13 bases between. In germline, CDR1 is GTSNPN, CDR2 SVGIG (reference sequence). The CDR3 spans 11 residues. CDR3 coding DNA: TGTGCCTGGAGTGGGTTACCCCTGGGGTTCTTC. Translation: CAWSGLPLGFF.